These 28 T cell receptor beta chains were all obtained from the same sample, sequenced in a study of shared clonotypes between healthy human individuals. Here immunoSEQ multiplex PCR was the method, and the copy in TCRdb shows in-frame clones only, minus some. Of about 580,000 clones in the sample, 95% to 98% are singletons; the top ten hold 0.3%. CD8 cells classed as naive were CD45RO-negative and positively selected for CCR7, excluding terminally differentiated effector memory CD45RA+ cells. The sequenced sample was naive CD8+ T cells sorted from blood. Receptors originate from a young man in good health.

The chain employs TRBV27 and TRBJ1-4, with a tentative D call TRBD1 (6 bases). Germline V lookup: CDR1 MNHEY, CDR2 SMNVEV (reference sequence). There are 16 residues in the CDR3. Trimming cost V 1 base and J 7 bases, with 16 bases left between them. In DNA, the CDR3 is TGTGCCAGCAGTTTATACGTTGGGGGCGCGAGTGAAAAACTGTTTTTT. Amino acids: CASSLYVGGASEKLFF.

This clone has a single count. V gene TRBV9 combines with J gene TRBJ2-3; 10 nucleotides agree with TRBD2. With 3 bases clipped from V and 2 bases from J, the junction kept 9 bases outside the gene matches. The CDR3 consists of 17 residues. Germline V gives CDR1 SGDLS, CDR2 YYNGEE. CDR3 protein: CASSGQLAGLTTDTQYF. DNA for the CDR3: TGTGCCAGCAGCGGACAACTAGCGGGGCTTACCACAGATACGCAGTATTTT.

The genes are TRBV27 and TRBJ2-7, with D unclear. Trimming took 5 bases from V and 6 from J, leaving 11 bases between them. There are 12 residues in the CDR3. The germline CDR1 and CDR2 sequences are MNHEY and SMNVEV (reference sequence). The CDR3 sequence: CASSGLGFEQYF. CDR3 in DNA: TGTGCCAGCAGTGGTCTCGGGTTCGAGCAGTACTTC.

Worth noting for this clone: Additional DNA sequences in this sample encode the identical CDR3. V gene TRBV27 combines with J gene TRBJ2-7; a possible D gene is TRBD2 (6 bases). Looked up from germline, CDR1 is MNHEY and CDR2 is SMNVEV (reference sequence). CDR3 length equals 13 residues. The V end was cut by 0 bases, the J end by 3 bases, with 6 bases between. Here the CDR3 DNA reads TGTGCCAGCAGTTTATCTAGCGGCTACGAGCAGTACTTC. It codes for CASSLSSGYEQYF.

The V gene is TRBV2, the J gene TRBJ1-1, with D unclear. Germline V gene data show CDR1 as SNHLY and CDR2 as FYNNEI. V was clipped by 1 base and J by 7 bases, with 1 base between them. The CDR3 has 10 residues. CDR3 DNA sequence: TGTGCCAGCAGTGAAGGTGAAGCTTTCTTT. Residues: CASSEGEAFF.

The V and J genes are TRBV10-2 and TRBJ2-1; the D gene could be TRBD1 or TRBD2 (6 bases each). From germline, CDR1 is WSHSY and CDR2 SAAADI. V lost 7 bases, J lost 7 bases, and 17 bases lay in between. This CDR3 is built from 14 residues. CDR3 coding DNA: TGCGCCAGCACCGAACCTAGGGGGGTGAATGAGCAGTTCTTC. It encodes CASTEPRGVNEQFF.

The sample holds one count of this clone. V and J are TRBV7-9 and TRBJ2-7; D may match TRBD1 or TRBD2 (5 bases each). CDR1 and CDR2 (germline): SEHNR, FQNEAQ (reference sequence). V gave up 5 bases and J gave up 3 bases, with 14 bases separating them. The CDR3 is 14 amino acids. The CDR3 DNA is TGTGCCAGCAGCGACCGGGACGGAAGCTACGAGCAGTACTTC. Its translation is CASSDRDGSYEQYF.

The chain couples TRBV6-5 to TRBJ1-2; TRBD1 is a possible D gene (6 bases). Germline CDR1 and CDR2: MNHEY and SVGAGI. The CDR3 loop spans 14 amino acids. V lost 5 bases and J 4 bases, leaving 14 bases between the germline ends. Here the CDR3 reads CASSLAGAGYGYTF. The CDR3 bases are TGTGCCAGCAGTCTAGCAGGGGCCGGCTATGGCTACACCTTC.

The chain recombines TRBV4-1 with TRBJ2-7, with 11 bases matching TRBD2. This CDR3 is built from 15 residues. V dropped 1 base and J dropped 2; count of bases not matched to a gene: 1. In germline, CDR1 is MGHRA, CDR2 YSYEKL. The CDR3 DNA sequence: TGCGCCAGCAGCCAAGCGACTAGCGGGGCCTACGAGCAGTACTTC. Translated: CASSQATSGAYEQYF.

The chain recombines TRBV4-1 with TRBJ2-1; 8 bases are shared with TRBD2. Per germline, CDR1 MGHRA and CDR2 YSYEKL. V was pared by 0 bases and J by 7 bases, with 11 bases of the junction left unmatched. The CDR3 runs to 17 residues. The CDR3 DNA is TGCGCCAGCAGCCAAGAGGGTACGAGCGGGAGAGGTAATGAGCAGTTCTTC. This sequence encodes CASSQEGTSGRGNEQFF.

This chain links TRBV15 with TRBJ2-5, with D maybe TRBD1 (8 bases). Trimming removed 6 bases from V and 2 bases from J, with 13 bases in between. The length of the CDR3 is 14 residues. Germline V CDR1 and CDR2: LNHNV, YYDKDF (reference sequence). The CDR3 region is CATSDRGGQETQYF. The CDR3 bases are TGTGCCACCAGTGACAGGGGAGGGCAAGAGACCCAGTACTTC.

The V call is TRBV9, the J call TRBJ2-5, with 9 bases identical to TRBD2. Germline V lookup: CDR1 SGDLS, CDR2 YYNGEE. V gave up 4 bases and J gave up 4 bases; unmatched junction bases: 5. The CDR3 consists of 14 residues. CDR3 region: CASSLGLAPETQYF. The CDR3 bases are TGTGCCAGCAGCTTGGGACTAGCCCCAGAGACCCAGTACTTC.

The chain carries TRBV29-1 and TRBJ1-1; TRBD1 matches at 7 bases. This CDR3 region has 15 residues. Looked up from germline, CDR1 is SQVTM and CDR2 is ANQGSEA. V lost 5 bases to trimming and J lost 3 bases; unmatched junction nucleotides: 12. As DNA, the CDR3 is TGCAGCGTTAAAAGTCGTGACAGGGCCGACACTGAAGCTTTCTTT. Its protein is CSVKSRDRADTEAFF.

V gene TRBV25-1 combines with J gene TRBJ2-1, with a tentative D call TRBD1 (6 bases). The CDR3 is 16 amino acids. V lost 3 bases to trimming and J lost 3 bases, with 15 bases between them. Germline values: CDR1 MGHDK, CDR2 SYGVNS. The CDR3 here is CASSEHPTGYYNEQFF. CDR3 in DNA: TGTGCCAGCAGTGAGCATCCAACAGGGTACTACAATGAGCAGTTCTTC.

The rearrangement links TRBV5-1 to TRBJ1-1; possibly TRBD1 for D (6 bases). The CDR3 runs 14 residues. CDR1 and CDR2 (germline): SGHRS, YFSETQ. Trimming took 5 bases from V and 2 from J, leaving 13 bases between them. Here the CDR3 DNA reads TGCGCCAGCAGTTACGACAGGACCAACACTGAAGCTTTCTTT. It specifies CASSYDRTNTEAFF.

Points on this clone: At the DNA level, this CDR3 is encoded by other sequences in the same sample as well. The chain recombines TRBV11-2 with TRBJ2-7; perhaps TRBD1 as D (5 bases). The germline V and J ends were trimmed by 0 bases and 3 bases, with 9 bases remaining between them. CDR3 length equals 14 residues. Germline CDR1 SGHAT, CDR2 FQNNGV. The CDR3 region has the DNA TGTGCCAGCAGCTTAGAGGCAGGGTTCTACGAGCAGTACTTC. Protein product: CASSLEAGFYEQYF.

The chain carries TRBV28 and TRBJ2-5; TRBD2 might be the D (6 bases). Germline CDR1 MDHEN, CDR2 SYDVKM. CDR3 length equals 16 residues. V was clipped by 4 bases and J by 2 bases, with 17 bases between them. The CDR3 nucleotides read TGTGCCAGCAGTTCTACGGGGCGGGGTGAGCAAGAGACCCAGTACTTC. This encodes CASSSTGRGEQETQYF.

On this clone: Other nucleotide sequences from this sample produce the same CDR3. This chain connects TRBV29-1 to TRBJ2-1, with TRBD2 matching over 14 bases. Trimming removed 4 bases from V and 1 base from J; junction bases left unmatched: 3. CDR3 length equals 16 residues. Germline values: CDR1 SQVTM, CDR2 ANQGSEA. CDR3 residues: CSVAGLAGESYNEQFF. DNA of the CDR3: TGCAGCGTTGCGGGACTAGCGGGAGAATCCTACAATGAGCAGTTCTTC.

V usage is TRBV27 and J usage is TRBJ2-5; 10 bases align to TRBD2. V dropped 2 bases and J dropped 3; count of bases not matched to a gene: 15. This CDR3 has 19 residues. The germline V gene has CDR1 MNHEY and CDR2 SMNVEV (reference sequence). This CDR3 is CASSLRPGLARNSKETQYF. The CDR3 DNA reads TGTGCCAGCAGTTTACGACCGGGACTAGCGAGAAACTCCAAAGAGACCCAGTACTTC.

This chain joins TRBV9 and TRBJ2-1; 8 nucleotides align to TRBD2. Germline CDR1 is SGDLS and CDR2 is YYNGEE. The CDR3 is 17 residues long. V lost 3 bases to trimming and J lost 7 bases; unmatched junction nucleotides: 15. CDR3 region: CASSGSRGGQRRNEQFF. CDR3 in DNA: TGTGCCAGCAGCGGTTCCCGCGGGGGGCAGCGGCGGAATGAGCAGTTCTTC.

The rearrangement joins TRBV7-9 to TRBJ1-2, with 8 positions matching TRBD1. The V gene's germline CDR1 is SEHNR and CDR2 FQNEAQ (reference sequence). The V and J ends lost 2 bases and 4 bases, in that order; junction bases with no gene match: 6. This CDR3 has 15 amino acids. Here the CDR3 reads CASSLRQGAGYGYTF. CDR3 DNA: TGTGCCAGCAGCTTAAGGCAGGGGGCCGGCTATGGCTACACCTTC.

In this sample, this clone turned up once. The chain has TRBV5-6 and TRBJ2-3; tentatively, D is TRBD2 (6 bases). The V end lost 0 bases, the J end lost 0 bases, and 11 bases lay between the germline ends. This CDR3 is 16 amino acids long. The germline V gene has CDR1 SGHDT and CDR2 YYEEEE. CDR3 residues: CASSLDWRESTDTQYF. DNA of the CDR3: TGTGCCAGCAGCTTGGACTGGCGGGAAAGCACAGATACGCAGTATTTT.

The chain is built from TRBV28 and TRBJ2-2; the D gene is possibly TRBD2 (6 bases). The CDR3 runs to 15 residues. Per germline, CDR1 MDHEN and CDR2 SYDVKM. V was shortened by 7 bases and J by 6 bases, with 18 bases between the two germline ends. CDR3 in amino acids: CASTGLIIPAGELFF. The CDR3 DNA follows: TGTGCCAGCACGGGACTGATAATCCCGGCCGGGGAGCTGTTTTTT. The whole variable domain, filled in from reference TRBV28 and TRBJ2-2, reads DVKVTQSSRYLVKRTGEKVFLECVQDMDHENMFWYRQDPGLGLRLIYFSYDVKMKEKGDIPEGYSVSREKKERFSLILESASTNQTSMYLCASTGLIIPAGELFFGEGSRLTVL.

This clone was detected once. The V gene is TRBV29-1, the J gene TRBJ2-1, with D possibly matching TRBD1 (6 bases). Per germline, CDR1 SQVTM and CDR2 ANQGSEA. The CDR3 sequence is 14 residues long. With 0 bases removed from V and 6 bases from J, the gap between germline ends came to 12 bases. The CDR3 reads CSVEDLGTSNEQFF. In nucleotides, the CDR3 is TGCAGCGTTGAAGACCTCGGGACAAGCAATGAGCAGTTCTTC.

This rearrangement joins TRBV11-2 to TRBJ2-7, with a tentative D call TRBD1 (6 bases). The CDR3 spans 16 residues. Germline assignment: CDR1 SGHAT and CDR2 FQNNGV. The ends were cut back, 3 bases at V and 1 base at J, with 16 bases in the middle. CDR3: CASSFKSSDSSYEQYF. The CDR3 bases are TGTGCCAGCAGCTTCAAATCGTCGGACAGTTCCTACGAGCAGTACTTC.

The rearrangement joins TRBV7-9 to TRBJ2-7, with TRBD1 matching over 9 bases. The CDR3 length is 16 residues. V was pared by 5 bases and J by 4 bases, with 12 bases of the junction left unmatched. CDR1 SEHNR and CDR2 FQNEAQ come from the germline V gene (reference sequence). The CDR3 protein is CASSLPAGQGKYEQYF. DNA of the CDR3: TGTGCCAGCAGCCTTCCTGCGGGACAGGGTAAATACGAGCAGTACTTC.

The V call is TRBV2, the J call TRBJ1-5; tentative D call: TRBD1 (6 bases). V was trimmed by 5 bases and J by 5 bases, leaving 13 bases between them. This CDR3 is 14 amino acids long. Germline V lookup: CDR1 SNHLY, CDR2 FYNNEI. CDR3 coding DNA: TGTGCCAGCAGTTTTGGCGGGGGCTATCAGCCCCAGCATTTT. It translates to CASSFGGGYQPQHF. Filled out from reference TRBV2 and TRBJ1-5, the complete variable domain reads EPEVTQTPSHQVTQMGQEVILRCVPISNHLYFYWYRQILGQKVEFLVSFYNNEISEKSEIFDDQFSVERPDGSNFTLKIRSTKLEDSAMYFCASSFGGGYQPQHFGDGTRLSIL.

A note on this clone: The same CDR3 is also encoded by other DNA sequences in this sample. The chain uses TRBV27 and TRBJ1-4; D is ambiguous. V was clipped by 8 bases and J by 0 bases, with 10 bases between them. Germline CDR1 is MNHEY and CDR2 is SMNVEV (reference sequence). CDR3 length: 14 residues. CDR3 coding DNA: TGTGCCAGCTCTCTAGTTGCAACTAATGAAAAACTGTTTTTT. Its protein product is CASSLVATNEKLFF.